This entry describes one T cell receptor (beta chain). The antigen is unknown. TCRdb reanalysed the reads using MiXCR and keeps one entry per CDR3 protein. This sample has roughly 280,000 distinct CDR3 sequences; about 20% occur once, and the top ten carry approximately 20%. The data belong to a study of T cell repertoires in cytomegalovirus infection. Whole-study context: It can be stated that public TCR beta signatures indicated CMV infection as well as a matching HLA type.

Study-wide findings and caveats: The study found HLA-C-restricted CMV-specific TCR beta clonotypes dominating the ex vivo response.

The CDR3 runs 15 residues. The germline CDR1 and CDR2 sequences are SGHTA and FQGNSA. The V end lost 0 bases, the J end lost 1 base, and 9 bases lay between the germline ends. This chain links TRBV7-2 with TRBJ1-2; no definite D call. The sequence came from a human donor in good health (CMV status not recorded). Some clones in this sample may be carry-over from other donors' samples. The sequences come from cultured PBMCs, collected from culture after CMV antigen stimulation. CDR3 DNA sequence: TGTGCCAGCAGCTTAGCCACGCAGGTTAACTATGGCTACACCTTC. The encoded protein is CASSLATQVNYGYTF.